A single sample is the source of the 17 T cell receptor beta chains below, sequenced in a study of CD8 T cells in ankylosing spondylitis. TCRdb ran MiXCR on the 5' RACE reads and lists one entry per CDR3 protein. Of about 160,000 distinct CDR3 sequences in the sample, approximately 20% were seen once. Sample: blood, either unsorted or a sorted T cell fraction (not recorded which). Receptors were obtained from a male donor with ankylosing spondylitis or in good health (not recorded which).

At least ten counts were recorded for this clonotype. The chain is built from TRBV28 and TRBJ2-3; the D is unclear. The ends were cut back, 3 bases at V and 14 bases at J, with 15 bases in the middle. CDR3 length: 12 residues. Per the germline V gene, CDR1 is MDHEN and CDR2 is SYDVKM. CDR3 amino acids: CASSFYRAGPYF. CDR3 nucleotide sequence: TGTGCCAGCAGTTTTTACCGGGCCGGGCCGTATTTT.

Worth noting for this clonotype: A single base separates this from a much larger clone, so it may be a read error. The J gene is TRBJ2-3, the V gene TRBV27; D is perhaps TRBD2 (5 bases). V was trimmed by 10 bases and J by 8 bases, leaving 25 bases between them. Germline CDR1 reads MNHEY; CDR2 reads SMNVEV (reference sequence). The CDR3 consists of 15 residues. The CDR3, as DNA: TGTGCCACCGCACCCTCAGGTAGCGCCCCAGGTACGCAGTATTTT. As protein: CATAPSGSAPGTQYF.

This CDR3 is CASSLEWGQGPPGELFF. The CDR3 DNA reads TGCGCCAGCAGCTTGGAGTGGGGACAGGGCCCTCCCGGGGAGCTGTTTTTT. The rearrangement joins TRBV5-1 to TRBJ2-2; 9 nucleotides line up with TRBD1. Germline V lookup: CDR1 SGHRS, CDR2 YFSETQ. Trimming removed 0 bases from V and 6 bases from J; junction bases left unmatched: 9. The CDR3 runs 17 residues.

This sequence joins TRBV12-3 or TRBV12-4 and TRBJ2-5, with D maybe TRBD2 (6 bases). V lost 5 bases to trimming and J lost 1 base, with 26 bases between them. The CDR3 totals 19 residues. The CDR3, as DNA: TGTGCCAGCAGTCCTCTGCTCTGGGAGGTTGGAATTGGCCAAGAGACCCAGTACTTC. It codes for CASSPLLWEVGIGQETQYF.

DNA for the CDR3: TGTGCCAGCAGCCAGGGACAGGCGCGACCAGATACGCAGTATTTT. It codes for CASSQGQARPDTQYF. The chain uses TRBV14 and TRBJ2-3; 8 bases line up with TRBD1. V trimming: 3 bases; J trimming: 4 bases; junction bases outside the gene matches: 6. Germline V lookup: CDR1 SGHDN, CDR2 FVKESK. The CDR3 is made up of 15 amino acids. Filled out from reference TRBV14 and TRBJ2-3, the complete variable domain reads EAGVTQFPSHSVIEKGQTVTLRCDPISGHDNLYWYRRVMGKEIKFLLHFVKESKQDESGMPNNRFLAERTGGTYSTLKVQPAELEDSGVYFCASSQGQARPDTQYFGPGTRLTVL.

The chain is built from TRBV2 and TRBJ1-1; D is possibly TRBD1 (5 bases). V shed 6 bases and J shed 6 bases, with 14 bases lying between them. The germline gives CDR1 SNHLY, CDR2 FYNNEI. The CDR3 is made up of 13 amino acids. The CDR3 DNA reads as TGTGCCAGCAGCCCAGGGTTAGTGGCTGAAGCTTTCTTT. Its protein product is CASSPGLVAEAFF. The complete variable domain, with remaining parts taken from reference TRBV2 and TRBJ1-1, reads EPEVTQTPSHQVTQMGQEVILRCVPISNHLYFYWYRQILGQKVEFLVSFYNNEISEKSEIFDDQFSVERPDGSNFTLKIRSTKLEDSAMYFCASSPGLVAEAFFGQGTRLTVV.

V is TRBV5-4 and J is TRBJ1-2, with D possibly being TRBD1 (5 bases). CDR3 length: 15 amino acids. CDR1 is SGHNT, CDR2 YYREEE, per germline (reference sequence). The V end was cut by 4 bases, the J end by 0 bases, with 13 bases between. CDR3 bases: TGTGCCAGCAGCCTCGGCGAAGGGGCTAACTATGGCTACACCTTC. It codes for CASSLGEGANYGYTF.

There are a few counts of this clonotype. The CDR3 sequence: CASSLIGSGSETQYF. DNA of the CDR3: TGTGCCAGCAGCTTGATAGGTAGCGGGAGTGAGACCCAGTACTTC. This sequence joins TRBV5-5 and TRBJ2-5; 9 positions agree with TRBD2. There are 15 residues in the CDR3. Looked up from germline, CDR1 is SGHKS and CDR2 is YYEKEE (reference sequence). After removal of 1 base from V and 5 bases from J, the junction contained 6 bases not matched to a gene.

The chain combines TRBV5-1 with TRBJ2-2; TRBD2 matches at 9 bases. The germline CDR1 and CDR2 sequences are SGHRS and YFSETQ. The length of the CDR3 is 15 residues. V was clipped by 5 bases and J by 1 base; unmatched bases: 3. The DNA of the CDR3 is TGCGCCAGCAGTTCAGCGGGAGGGAACACCGGGGAGCTGTTTTTT. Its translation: CASSSAGGNTGELFF.

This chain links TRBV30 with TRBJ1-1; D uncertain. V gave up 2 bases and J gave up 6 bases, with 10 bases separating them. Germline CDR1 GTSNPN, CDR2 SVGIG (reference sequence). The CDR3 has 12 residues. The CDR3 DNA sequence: TGTGCCTGGAGTTCGTTTGTGGCTGAAGCTTTCTTT. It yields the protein CAWSSFVAEAFF.

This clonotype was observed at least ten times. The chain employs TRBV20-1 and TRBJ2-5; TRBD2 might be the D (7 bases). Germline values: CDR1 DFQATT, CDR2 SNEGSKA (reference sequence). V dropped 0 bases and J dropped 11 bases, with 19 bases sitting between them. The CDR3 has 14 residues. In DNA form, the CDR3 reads TGCAGTGCTAGAGATCCCAACAGGGAGGGGCGTCAGTACTTC. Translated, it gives CSARDPNREGRQYF.

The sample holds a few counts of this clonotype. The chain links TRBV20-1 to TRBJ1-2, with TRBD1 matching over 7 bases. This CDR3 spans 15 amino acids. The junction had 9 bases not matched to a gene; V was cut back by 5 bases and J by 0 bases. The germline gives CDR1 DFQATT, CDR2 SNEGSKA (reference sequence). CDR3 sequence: CSAGGTATTNYGYTF. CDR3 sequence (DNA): TGCAGTGCTGGCGGGACAGCAACAACTAACTATGGCTACACCTTC.

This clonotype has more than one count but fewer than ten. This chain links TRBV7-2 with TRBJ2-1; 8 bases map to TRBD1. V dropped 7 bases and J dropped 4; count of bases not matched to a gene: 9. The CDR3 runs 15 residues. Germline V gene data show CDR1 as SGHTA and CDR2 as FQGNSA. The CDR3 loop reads CASTPGQALYNEQFF. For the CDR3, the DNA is TGTGCCAGCACCCCGGGACAGGCCTTATACAATGAGCAGTTCTTC.

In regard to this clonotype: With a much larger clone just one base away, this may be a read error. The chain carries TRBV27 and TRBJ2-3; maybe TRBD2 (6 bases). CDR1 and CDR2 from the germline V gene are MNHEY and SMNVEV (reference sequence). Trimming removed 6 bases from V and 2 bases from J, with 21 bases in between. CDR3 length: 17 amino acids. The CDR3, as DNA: TGTGCCAGCAGAACTTACCCTAGCGAGACCGTCACAGATACGCAGTATTTT. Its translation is CASRTYPSETVTDTQYF.

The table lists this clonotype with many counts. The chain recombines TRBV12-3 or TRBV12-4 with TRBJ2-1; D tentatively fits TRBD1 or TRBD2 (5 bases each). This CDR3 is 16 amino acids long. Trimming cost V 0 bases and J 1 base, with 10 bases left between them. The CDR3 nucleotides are TGTGCCAGCAGTTTAGCGAGGGGATCGTCCTACAATGAGCAGTTCTTC. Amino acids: CASSLARGSSYNEQFF.

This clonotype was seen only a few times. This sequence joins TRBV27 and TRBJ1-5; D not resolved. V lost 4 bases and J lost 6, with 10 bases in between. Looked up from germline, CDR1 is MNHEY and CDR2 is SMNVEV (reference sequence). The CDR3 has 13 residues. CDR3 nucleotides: TGTGCCAGCAGTTCAGGATGGGGTCAGCCCCAGCATTTT. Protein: CASSSGWGQPQHF.

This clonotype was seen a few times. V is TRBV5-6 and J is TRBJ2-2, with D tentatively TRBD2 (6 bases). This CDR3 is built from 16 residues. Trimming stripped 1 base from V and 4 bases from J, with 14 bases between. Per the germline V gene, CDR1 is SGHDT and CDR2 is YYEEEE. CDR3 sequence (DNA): TGTGCCAGCAGCTTGATAGCGGAAAGGGGCACCGGGGAGCTGTTTTTT. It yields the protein CASSLIAERGTGELFF.